This T cell receptor (beta chain) was recorded in a study of memory CD4+ T cells and cytomegalovirus serostatus. Looking at the study overall: Healthy Belgian adult donors included nine or ten CMV-positive and some 24 CMV-negative people. Study-wide points: A US-trained random forest predicted CMV serostatus with median AUC around 0.91. Of 150 to 200 reported CMV TCRbeta sequences, 65 to 85 were found in memory CD4+ repertoires.

Germline V lookup: CDR1 SGDLS, CDR2 YYNGEE. The V end lost 3 bases, the J end lost 1 base, and 11 bases lay between the germline ends. This CDR3 comprises 14 residues. The sort gate was single viable CD3+CD4+CD8-CD45RO+ cells for memory CD4+ T cells. CMV serostatus came from serum IgG against pp150, pp28, p38, p52. As regards this clone: The antigen is undetermined.

Data came from immunoSEQ multiplex PCR; TCRdb stores just in-frame clones and leaves some out. The table records some 50,000 clones, around three quarters of them present only once. This TCR derives from an adult in good health and CMV-seronegative. This chain connects TRBV9 to TRBJ2-7; no definite D call. The sample consisted of memory CD4+ T cells from blood. Written as DNA, the CDR3 is TGTGCCAGCAGCGCCAACCGGGCTTCCTACGAGCAGTACTTC. Protein: CASSANRASYEQYF.